The TCR beta chain under discussion was sequenced for a study of cytomegalovirus exposure and HLA in healthy donors. Study findings and constraints: Indistinguishable V segments, including TRBV6-2 and TRBV6-3, were excluded.

Turning to this clone: The antigen is not known.

The CDR3 runs 14 residues. V dropped 6 bases and J dropped 6 bases, with 19 bases sitting between them. Germline V gives CDR1 SGHTS, CDR2 YDEGEE. Researchers ran the PCR with 60 Vbeta and 13 Jbeta primers. Libraries were prepared by immunoSEQ multiplex PCR; TCRdb keeps only in-frame clonotypes and omits some of them. The sample lists about 130,000 clones, about 8.5% occurring once. The V call is TRBV5-8, the J call TRBJ2-7, with a tentative D call TRBD2 (5 bases). Sequencing was carried out using PBMCs. The TCR originated in a man aged 40-55 years in good health and CMV-seronegative. Here the CDR3 DNA reads TGTGCCAGCATCCCCTCGGGGTCCTTCGCCGAGCAGTACTTC. Residues: CASIPSGSFAEQYF.